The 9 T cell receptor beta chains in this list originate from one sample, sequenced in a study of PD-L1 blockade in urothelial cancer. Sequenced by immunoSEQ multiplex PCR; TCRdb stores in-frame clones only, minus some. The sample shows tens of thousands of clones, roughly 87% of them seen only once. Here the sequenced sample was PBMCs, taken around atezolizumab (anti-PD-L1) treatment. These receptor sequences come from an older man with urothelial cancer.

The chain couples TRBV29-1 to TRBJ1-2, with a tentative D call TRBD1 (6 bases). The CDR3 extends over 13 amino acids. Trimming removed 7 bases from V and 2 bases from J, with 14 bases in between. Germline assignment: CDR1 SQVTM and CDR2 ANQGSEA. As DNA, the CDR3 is TGCAGCGCCCAGACAGGAGCGAACTATGGCTACACCTTC. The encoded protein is CSAQTGANYGYTF.

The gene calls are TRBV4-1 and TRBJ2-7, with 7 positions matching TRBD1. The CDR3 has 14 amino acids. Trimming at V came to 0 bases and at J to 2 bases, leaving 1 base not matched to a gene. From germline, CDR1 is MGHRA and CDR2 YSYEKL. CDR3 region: CASSQEGGTYEQYF. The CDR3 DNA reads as TGCGCCAGCAGCCAAGAAGGGGGCACCTACGAGCAGTACTTC.

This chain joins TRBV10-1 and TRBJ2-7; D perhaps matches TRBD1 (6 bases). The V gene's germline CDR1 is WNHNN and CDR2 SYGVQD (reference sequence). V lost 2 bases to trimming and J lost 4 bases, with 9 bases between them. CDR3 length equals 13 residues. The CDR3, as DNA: TGCGCCAGCAGTGAGCCAGGGGTATACGAGCAGTACTTC. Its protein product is CASSEPGVYEQYF.

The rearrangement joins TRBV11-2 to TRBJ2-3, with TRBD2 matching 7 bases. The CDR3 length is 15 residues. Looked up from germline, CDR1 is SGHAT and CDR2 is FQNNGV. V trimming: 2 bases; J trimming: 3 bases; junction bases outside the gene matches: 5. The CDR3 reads CASSLRLAGTDTQYF. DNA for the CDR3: TGTGCCAGCAGCTTAAGACTAGCCGGGACAGATACGCAGTATTTT.

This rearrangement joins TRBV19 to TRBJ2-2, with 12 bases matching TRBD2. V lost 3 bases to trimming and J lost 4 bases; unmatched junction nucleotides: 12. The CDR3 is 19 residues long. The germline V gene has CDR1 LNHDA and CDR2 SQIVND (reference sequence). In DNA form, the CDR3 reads TGTGCCAGTAGTATGAGGCTAGCGGGAGGGCCCATTGGCACCGGGGAGCTGTTTTTT. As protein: CASSMRLAGGPIGTGELFF.

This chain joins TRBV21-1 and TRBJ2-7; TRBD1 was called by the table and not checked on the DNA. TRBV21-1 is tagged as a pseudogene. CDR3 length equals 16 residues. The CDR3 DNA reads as TGTGCCAGCAGAGCCGGGACAGGGAGTAGAGGGGGGTTCCAGTACTTC. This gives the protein CASRAGTGSRGGFQYF.

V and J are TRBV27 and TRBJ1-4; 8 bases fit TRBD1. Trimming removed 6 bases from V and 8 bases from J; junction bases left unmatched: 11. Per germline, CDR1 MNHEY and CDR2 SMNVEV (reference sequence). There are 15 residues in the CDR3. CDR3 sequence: CASRSYGQGEEKLFF. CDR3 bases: TGTGCCAGCAGAAGCTACGGACAGGGAGAGGAAAAACTGTTTTTT.

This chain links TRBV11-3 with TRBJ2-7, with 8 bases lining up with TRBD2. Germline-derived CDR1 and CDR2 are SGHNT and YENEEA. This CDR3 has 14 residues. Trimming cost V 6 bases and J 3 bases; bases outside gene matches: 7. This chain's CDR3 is CASRIDSGSYEQYF. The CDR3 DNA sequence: TGTGCCAGCAGGATCGACAGCGGGAGCTACGAGCAGTACTTC.

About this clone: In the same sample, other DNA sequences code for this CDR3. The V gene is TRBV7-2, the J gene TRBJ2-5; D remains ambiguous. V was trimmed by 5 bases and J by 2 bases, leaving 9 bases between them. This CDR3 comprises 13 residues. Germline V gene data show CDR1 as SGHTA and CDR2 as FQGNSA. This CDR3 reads CASSLGQQETQYF. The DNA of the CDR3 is TGTGCCAGCAGCCTGGGCCAACAAGAGACCCAGTACTTC.